This is a list of T cell receptor beta chains from one sample in a study of Graves' ophthalmopathy and Graves' hyperthyroidism. MiXCR, run by TCRdb on the multiplex PCR reads, gives a single entry per CDR3 protein. In the table there are 500,000 to 700,000 distinct CDR3 sequences, roughly 39% of which are singletons. Sequencing was performed on peripheral blood or thyroid tissue (not recorded which). The receptors were gathered from an adult man with Graves' hyperthyroidism. Each CDR3 is given with its conserved first and last residue. A D gene is named only where the DNA matches it firmly. Size is omitted from some rows. Given values are once, few, many or a class for expanded clones.

-	-	TRBJ2-5	TRBV10-3	TGTGCCAGCTCCCCTATGGGGGGCCACGAGACCCAGTACTTC	CASSPMGGHETQYF
-	-	TRBJ1-1	TRBV10-3	TGTGCCATCAGTGCGGGGGCGGGTGACACTGAAGCTTTCTTT	CAISAGAGDTEAFF
-	-	TRBJ2-1	TRBV7-9	TGTGCCAGCAGCCTCAGACTAGAGGGGGATCAGTTCTTC	CASSLRLEGDQFF
many	-	TRBJ1-5	TRBV4-1	TGCGCCAGCAGCCAAGAATGGAGGTACAATCAGCCCCAGCATTTT	CASSQEWRYNQPQHF
few	TRBD2	TRBJ2-3	TRBV5-1	TGCGCCAGCAGCTTGGAGGTCGGGAGGCGCACAGATACGCAGTATTTT	CASSLEVGRRTDTQYF
-	TRBD2	TRBJ2-1	TRBV19	TGTGCCAGTAGTATTGGACTAGCGAGTTACAATGAGCAGTTCTTC	CASSIGLASYNEQFF
-	-	TRBJ1-2	TRBV7-9	TGTGCCAGCAGCTCCGGACAGCCTCTCTATGGCTACACCTTC	CASSSGQPLYGYTF
many	TRBD2	TRBJ2-7	TRBV7-2	TGTGCCAGCAGCTTGTCCGGGGGGGTTTACGAGCAGTACTTC	CASSLSGGVYEQYF
-	-	TRBJ1-2	TRBV29-1	TGCAGCTTCGGACAGAACTATGGCTACACCTTC	CSFGQNYGYTF
many	-	TRBJ1-2	TRBV7-2	TGTGCCAGCAGCTTAGTGATCGGGGGGGAATATGGCTACACCTTC	CASSLVIGGEYGYTF
-	-	TRBJ2-5	TRBV7-9	TGTGCCAGCACCACCACAGGGCTAGGAGAGACCCAGTACTTC	CASTTTGLGETQYF
few	TRBD1	TRBJ1-4	TRBV12-3/TRBV12-4	TGTGCCAGCAGGAAATCACAGGGGGCCAATGAAAAACTGTTTTTT	CASRKSQGANEKLFF
-	-	TRBJ1-1	TRBV7-2	TGTGCCTGGACCACCCCCGGACAGATTGAAGCTTTCTTT	CAWTTPGQIEAFF
many	TRBD1	TRBJ1-6	TRBV12-5	TGTGCTAGTGGTTCGGACAGGGGGACACCCCTCCACTTT	CASGSDRGTPLHF
many	TRBD1	TRBJ2-7	TRBV5-1	TGCGCCAGCAGCTTCGGGACAGGGACCTACGAGCAGTACTTC	CASSFGTGTYEQYF
few	-	TRBJ1-1	TRBV3-1	TGTGCCAGCAGCCCGGAAGGATTGAACACTGAAGCTTTCTTT	CASSPEGLNTEAFF
-	TRBD1	TRBJ2-5	TRBV2	TGTGCCAGCAGTGAAGACAGGGGGCTGGAGACCCAGTACTTC	CASSEDRGLETQYF
many	TRBD2	TRBJ2-6	TRBV7-6	TGTGCCAGCAGCTTCACTAGCGTGGCTGATGGGGCCAACGTCCTGACTTTC	CASSFTSVADGANVLTF
-	TRBD1	TRBJ2-7	TRBV19	TGTGCCAGTAGGGAACAGGGGCCATCCTACGAGCAGTACTTC	CASREQGPSYEQYF
-	-	TRBJ2-2	TRBV10-3	TGTGCCATCAGTGAGGAAGGTAACAACACCGGGGAGCTGTTTTTT	CAISEEGNNTGELFF
-	-	TRBJ1-5	TRBV28	TGTGCCAGCAGTGCACAGGAGTGGGGCGGCAATCAGCCCCAGCATTTT	CASSAQEWGGNQPQHF
-	TRBD1	TRBJ1-3	TRBV19	TGTGCCAGTAGTACGGGACAGAACACCATATATTTT	CASSTGQNTIYF
many	TRBD1	TRBJ1-5	TRBV12-3/TRBV12-4	TGTGCCAGCAGTTTAGCCGGAGGGACAGGGTACGGTACCATCACGCCCCAGCATTTT	CASSLAGGTGYGTITPQHF
few	-	TRBJ2-5	TRBV11-2	TGTGCCAGCAGCTTATACGGGGGGCTGGGGGAGACCCAGTACTTC	CASSLYGGLGETQYF
-	TRBD2	TRBJ2-5	TRBV12-3/TRBV12-4	TGTGCCAGCAGTTCGGGGGGGTACCAAGAGACCCAGTACTTC	CASSSGGYQETQYF
-	TRBD1	TRBJ1-2	TRBV2	TGTGCCAGCAGTGTACAGGGGAGGAGGAACTATGGCTACACCTTC	CASSVQGRRNYGYTF
many	-	TRBJ2-2	TRBV13	TGTGCCAGCATCTCGAGACAGTCGAACACCGGGGAGCTGTTTTTT	CASISRQSNTGELFF
few	TRBD2	TRBJ2-2	TRBV7-9	TGTGCCAGCAGCCCGGGACTAGCGGGGGGACCGAGAACCGGGGAGCTGTTTTTT	CASSPGLAGGPRTGELFF
few	-	TRBJ2-7	TRBV28	TGTGCCAGCAGTTTCCAGGGGAGGGGCCACGAGCAGTACTTC	CASSFQGRGHEQYF
many	-	TRBJ1-6	TRBV6-5	TGTGCCAGCCATGCGCAGAATAATTCACCCCTCCACTTT	CASHAQNNSPLHF
many	-	TRBJ1-2	TRBV27	TGTGCCAGCAGCTCTACGGGACGGAACTATGGCTACACCTTC	CASSSTGRNYGYTF
-	TRBD1	TRBJ2-5	TRBV7-3	TGTGCCAGCAGCTTTTCTCCGACAGGGGTTGGTCAGCCCCAGTACTTC	CASSFSPTGVGQPQYF